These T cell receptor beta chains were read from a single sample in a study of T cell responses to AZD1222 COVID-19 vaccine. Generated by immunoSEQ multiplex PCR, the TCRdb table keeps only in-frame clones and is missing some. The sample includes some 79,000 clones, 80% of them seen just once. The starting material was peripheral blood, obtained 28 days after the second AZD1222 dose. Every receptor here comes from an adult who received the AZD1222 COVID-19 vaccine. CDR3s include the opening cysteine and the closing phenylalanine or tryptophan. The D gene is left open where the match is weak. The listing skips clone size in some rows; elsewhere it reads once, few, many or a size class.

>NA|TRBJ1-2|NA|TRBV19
TGTGCCACCGCCGAGTCAGGGTACAGTTACTATGGCTACACCTTC
CATAESGYSYYGYTF
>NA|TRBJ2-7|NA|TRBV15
TGTGCCACCAGCAGAGAGATGAGCTACGAGCAGTACTTC
CATSREMSYEQYF
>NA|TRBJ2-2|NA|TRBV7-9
TGTGCCAGCAGCTTCTCACCGAACACCGGGGAGCTGTTTTTT
CASSFSPNTGELFF
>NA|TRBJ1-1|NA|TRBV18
TGTGCCAGCTCACCGCGTTCGGGGGGGACTGAAGCTTTCTTT
CASSPRSGGTEAFF
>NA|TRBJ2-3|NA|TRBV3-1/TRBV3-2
TGTGCCAGCAGCCAAGGGGCGGTAGATACGCAGTATTTT
CASSQGAVDTQYF
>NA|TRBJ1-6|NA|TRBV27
TGTGCCAGCAGAGAAGGACAGAGTAATTCACCCCTCCACTTT
CASREGQSNSPLHF
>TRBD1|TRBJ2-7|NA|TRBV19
TGTGCCAGTAGTGACCGATACGGGACAGACCACTACGAGCAGTACTTC
CASSDRYGTDHYEQYF
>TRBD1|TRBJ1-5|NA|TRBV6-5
TGTGCCAGCAGGACAGGGAATCAGCCCCAGCATTTT
CASRTGNQPQHF
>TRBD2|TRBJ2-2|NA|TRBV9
TGTGCCAGCAGCGTAGACGGGAGGGACGGAACCGGGGAGCTGTTTTTT
CASSVDGRDGTGELFF
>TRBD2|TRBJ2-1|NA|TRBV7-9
TGTGCCAGCAGCCCAAGAGGCGGGAGTAAGAATGAGCAGTTCTTC
CASSPRGGSKNEQFF
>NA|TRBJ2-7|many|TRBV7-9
TGTGCCAGCAGCTTACTACTGGGCGAGCAGTACTTC
CASSLLLGEQYF
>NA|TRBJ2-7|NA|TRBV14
TGTGCCAGCAGCCAAGATCTTAACAACTACGAGCAGTACTTC
CASSQDLNNYEQYF
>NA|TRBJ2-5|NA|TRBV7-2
TGTGCCAGCAGCCGCGCCGGGGCCAAAGAGACCCAGTACTTC
CASSRAGAKETQYF
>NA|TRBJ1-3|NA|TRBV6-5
TGTGCCAGCAGTTACTCGGACGGAAACACCATATATTTT
CASSYSDGNTIYF
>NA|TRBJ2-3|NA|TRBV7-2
TGTGCCAGCAGCTTAAGATTTGGAGGGGTTCCAGATACGCAGTATTTT
CASSLRFGGVPDTQYF
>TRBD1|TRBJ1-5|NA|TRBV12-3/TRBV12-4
TGTGCCAGCAGGACAGGGGGCGATCAGCCCCAGCATTTT
CASRTGGDQPQHF
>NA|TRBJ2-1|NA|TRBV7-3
TGTGCCAGCAGCCCCCGGGGGTTGGACTACAATGAGCAGTTCTTC
CASSPRGLDYNEQFF
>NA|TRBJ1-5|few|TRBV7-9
TGTGCCAGCAGCTTAGCCGGGTTCCAGCCCCAGCATTTT
CASSLAGFQPQHF
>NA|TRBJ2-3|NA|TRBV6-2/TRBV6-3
TGTGCCAGCAGTTATCAAGTTGTGACAGATACGCAGTATTTT
CASSYQVVTDTQYF
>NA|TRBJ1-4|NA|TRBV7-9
TGTGCCAGCAGCGTTATTGTCGGGGGGCTGACTACTAATGAAAAACTGTTTTTT
CASSVIVGGLTTNEKLFF
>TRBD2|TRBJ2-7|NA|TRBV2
TGTGCCAGCGAACCTGGCGGAACTAGCGTCGAGCAGTACTTC
CASEPGGTSVEQYF
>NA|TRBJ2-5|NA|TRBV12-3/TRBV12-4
TGTGCCAGCAGTCACAGGGTTACGGAGACCCAGTACTTC
CASSHRVTETQYF
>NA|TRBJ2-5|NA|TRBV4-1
TGCGCCAGCAGCCACCAGGACAGAAGCCAAGAGACCCAGTACTTC
CASSHQDRSQETQYF
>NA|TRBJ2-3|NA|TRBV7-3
TGTGCCAGCAGCAAAGAGGGGGGATACAGCACAGATACGCAGTATTTT
CASSKEGGYSTDTQYF
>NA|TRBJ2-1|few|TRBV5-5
TGTGCCAGCAGCTTCACCCTACACGGGGGCGCCTACAATGAGCAGTTCTTC
CASSFTLHGGAYNEQFF
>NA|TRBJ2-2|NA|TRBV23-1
TGCCCCCGCAGTCGACCCGAGGGGACGGACTATTCTACCGGGGAGCTGTTTTTT
CPRSRPEGTDYSTGELFF
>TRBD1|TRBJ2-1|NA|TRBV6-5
TGTGCCAGCTCCAGGGGGCTTGGGGATGAGCAGTTCTTC
CASSRGLGDEQFF
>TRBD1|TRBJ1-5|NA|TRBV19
TGTGCCAGTAGTATACGACAGGGGGACTATAGCAATCAGCCCCAGCATTTT
CASSIRQGDYSNQPQHF
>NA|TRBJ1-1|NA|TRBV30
TGTGCCTGGAGGGGGCCTTACACTGAAGCTTTCTTT
CAWRGPYTEAFF
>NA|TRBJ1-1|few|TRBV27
TGTGCCAGCAGGTTACAGGGTGGTACTGAAGCTTTCTTT
CASRLQGGTEAFF
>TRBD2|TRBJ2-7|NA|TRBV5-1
TGCGCCACCCGGGACAGCCCTAGCGGGGCCTTCTACGAGCAGTACTTC
CATRDSPSGAFYEQYF
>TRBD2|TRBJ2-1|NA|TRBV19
TGTGCCAGTAGTATACTAGCGGTCGAATCCTACAATGAGCAGTTCTTC
CASSILAVESYNEQFF
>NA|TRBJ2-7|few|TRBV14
TGTGCCAGCAGCCAACAGGGTTACGAGCAGTACTTC
CASSQQGYEQYF
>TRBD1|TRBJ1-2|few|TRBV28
TGTGCCAGCAGTGCGTGGGGACAGGGGGATGGACTCTATGGCTACACCTTC
CASSAWGQGDGLYGYTF
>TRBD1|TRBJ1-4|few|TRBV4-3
TGCGCCAGCAGCCAAGATAAGACAGGGATTAATGAAAAACTGTTTTTT
CASSQDKTGINEKLFF
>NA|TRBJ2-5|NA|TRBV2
TGTGCCAGCACCCCAGGGGCAGGTCAAGAGACCCAGTACTTC
CASTPGAGQETQYF
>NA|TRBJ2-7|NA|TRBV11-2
TGTGCCAGCAGCGGAAGAGCGAGCCACTACGAGCAGTACTTC
CASSGRASHYEQYF
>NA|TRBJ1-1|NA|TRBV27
TGTGCCAGCAGTTCCTGGAACACTGAAGCTTTCTTT
CASSSWNTEAFF
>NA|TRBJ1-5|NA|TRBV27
TGTGCCAGCATCCGGGACACCGTATATCAGCCCCAGCATTTT
CASIRDTVYQPQHF
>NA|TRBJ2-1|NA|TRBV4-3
TGCGCCAGCAGCCAAGACGGTCCCCGGGCCTCAATTTACAATGAGCAGTTCTTC
CASSQDGPRASIYNEQFF
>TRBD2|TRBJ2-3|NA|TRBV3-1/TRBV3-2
TGTGCCAGCAGCCTATCAACCTTGCGGGGGGCATCAGATACGCAGTATTTT
CASSLSTLRGASDTQYF
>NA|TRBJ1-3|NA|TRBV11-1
TGTGCCAGCAGTACGTCTTTCTCTGGAAACACCATATATTTT
CASSTSFSGNTIYF